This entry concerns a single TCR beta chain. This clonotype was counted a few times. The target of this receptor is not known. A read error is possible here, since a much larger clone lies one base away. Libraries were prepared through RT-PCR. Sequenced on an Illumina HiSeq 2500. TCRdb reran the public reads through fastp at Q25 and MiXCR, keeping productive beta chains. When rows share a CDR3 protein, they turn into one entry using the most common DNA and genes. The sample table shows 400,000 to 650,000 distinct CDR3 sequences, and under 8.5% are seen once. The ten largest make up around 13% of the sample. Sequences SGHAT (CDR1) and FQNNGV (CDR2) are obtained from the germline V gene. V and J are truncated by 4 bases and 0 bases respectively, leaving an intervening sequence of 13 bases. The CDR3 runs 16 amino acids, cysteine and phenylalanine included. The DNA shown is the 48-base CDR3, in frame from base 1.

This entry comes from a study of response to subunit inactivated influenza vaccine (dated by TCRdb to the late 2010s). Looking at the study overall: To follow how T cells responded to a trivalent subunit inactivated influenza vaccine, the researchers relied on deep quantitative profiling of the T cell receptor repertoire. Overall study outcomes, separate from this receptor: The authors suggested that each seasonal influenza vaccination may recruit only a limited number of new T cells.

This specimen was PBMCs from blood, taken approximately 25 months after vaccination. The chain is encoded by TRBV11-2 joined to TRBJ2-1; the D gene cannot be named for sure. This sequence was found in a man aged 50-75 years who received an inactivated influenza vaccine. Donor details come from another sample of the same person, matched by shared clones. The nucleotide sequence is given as TGTGCCAGCAGCTCGAGGACGCTGAGCTCCTACAATGAGCAGTTCTTC. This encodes CASSSRTLSSYNEQFF.